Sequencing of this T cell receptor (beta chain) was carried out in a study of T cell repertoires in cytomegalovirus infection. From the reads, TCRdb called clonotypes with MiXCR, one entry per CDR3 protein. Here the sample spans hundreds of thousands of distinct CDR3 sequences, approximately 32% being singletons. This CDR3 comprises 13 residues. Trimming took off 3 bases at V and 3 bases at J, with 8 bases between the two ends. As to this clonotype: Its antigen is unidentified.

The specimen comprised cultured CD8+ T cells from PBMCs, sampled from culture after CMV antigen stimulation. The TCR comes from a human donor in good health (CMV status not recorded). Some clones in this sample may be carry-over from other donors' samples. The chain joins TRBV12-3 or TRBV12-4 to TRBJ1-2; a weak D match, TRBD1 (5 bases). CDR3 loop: CASSFQGHYGYTF. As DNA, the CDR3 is TGTGCCAGCAGTTTTCAGGGTCACTATGGCTACACCTTC.